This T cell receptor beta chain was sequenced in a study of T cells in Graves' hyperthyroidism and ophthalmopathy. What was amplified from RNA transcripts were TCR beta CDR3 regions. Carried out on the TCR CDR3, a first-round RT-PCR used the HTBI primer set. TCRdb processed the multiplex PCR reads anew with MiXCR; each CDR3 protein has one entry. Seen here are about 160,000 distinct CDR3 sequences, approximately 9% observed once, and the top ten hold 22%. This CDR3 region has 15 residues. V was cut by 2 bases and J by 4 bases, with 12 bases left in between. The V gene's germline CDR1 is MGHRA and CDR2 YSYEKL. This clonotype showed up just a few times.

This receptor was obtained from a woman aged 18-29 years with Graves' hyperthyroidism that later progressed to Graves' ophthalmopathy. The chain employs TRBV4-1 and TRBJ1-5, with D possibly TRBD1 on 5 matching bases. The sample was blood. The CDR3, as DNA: TGCGCCAGCAGCCAATTCCAGGGTGGAAATCAGCCCCAGCATTTT. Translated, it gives CASSQFQGGNQPQHF.